The 4 T cell receptor beta chains given below trace back to one sample, sequenced in a study of a mutant IDH1 vaccine in newly diagnosed glioma. The method was immunoSEQ multiplex PCR; TCRdb's version includes in-frame clones alone and lacks a portion of them. The table has 30,000 to 40,000 clones, about nine tenths seen once; the top ten hold around 5%. Their antigens remain unidentified. Time point: week 47, end of study. Vaccination used 300 ug of mutant IDH1 20-mer peptide per dose, with topical imiquimod. The specimen comprised PBMCs, sampled from a glioma patient whose treatment included an IDH1 peptide vaccine. The receptors were gathered from a woman aged 40 to 50 with glioma.

The chain carries TRBV2 and TRBJ1-2; D gene ambiguous. The V gene lost 3 bases and the J gene lost 7 bases, with 15 bases spanning the gap. This CDR3 spans 14 amino acids. The germline gives CDR1 SNHLY, CDR2 FYNNEI. The CDR3 loop is CASSEEEGVLGYTF. As DNA, the CDR3 is TGTGCCAGCAGTGAGGAGGAAGGTGTCCTTGGCTACACCTTC. The complete variable domain, with remaining parts taken from reference TRBV2 and TRBJ1-2, reads EPEVTQTPSHQVTQMGQEVILRCVPISNHLYFYWYRQILGQKVEFLVSFYNNEISEKSEIFDDQFSVERPDGSNFTLKIRSTKLEDSAMYFCASSEEEGVLGYTFGSGTRLTVV.

The chain is built from TRBV10-1 and TRBJ2-7; unclear D gene. The germline V gene has CDR1 WNHNN and CDR2 SYGVQD (reference sequence). The V gene lost 8 bases and the J gene lost 0 bases, with 5 bases spanning the gap. This CDR3 is 11 amino acids long. CDR3 nucleotides: TGCGCCAGCTTCCCCTCCTACGAGCAGTACTTC. As protein: CASFPSYEQYF.

The chain joins TRBV20-1 to TRBJ1-2; TRBD1 might be the D (5 bases). The V end lost 5 bases, the J end lost 7 bases, and 11 bases lay between the germline ends. CDR1 and CDR2 from the germline V gene are DFQATT and SNEGSKA (reference sequence). The CDR3 contains 11 residues. CDR3 loop: CSAEGSSGYTF. In DNA, the CDR3 is TGCAGTGCTGAGGGGAGTAGTGGCTACACCTTC.

V usage is TRBV19 and J usage is TRBJ1-5; D uncertain. CDR3 size: 15 residues. V was clipped by 1 base and J by 0 bases, with 7 bases between them. The germline CDR1 and CDR2 sequences are LNHDA and SQIVND (reference sequence). CDR3 amino acids: CASSIVGTSNQPQHF. In DNA, the CDR3 is TGTGCCAGTAGTATAGTAGGCACTAGCAATCAGCCCCAGCATTTT.